Sequencing of this TCR beta chain was carried out in a study of human T cells and chemical hapten exposure. A few counts support this clonotype. Germline values: CDR1 SEHNR, CDR2 FQNEAQ (reference sequence). The CDR3 consists of 14 residues. The ends were cut back, 1 base at V and 6 bases at J, with 13 bases in the middle. Regarding time point: patch test 3, about 24 weeks after DPC sensitization. The treatment was: therapeutic diphenylcyclopropenone sensitization with weekly scalp DPC. Each CDR3 protein is one row after TCRdb ran MiXCR on the RACE reads. Of some 97,000 distinct CDR3 sequences in the sample, 25% to 30% were seen once.

The sequencing used whole blood, collected in connection with sensitization to the hapten diphenylcyclopropenone (DPC). The gene calls are TRBV7-9 and TRBJ2-7; the D gene is possibly TRBD1 (5 bases). The source is a man aged 40-55 years with alopecia areata. Some clones in this sample may be carry-over from other donors' samples. The CDR3 region is CASSLDRGTGEQYF. The CDR3 nucleotides read TGTGCCAGCAGCTTAGATAGGGGAACCGGCGAGCAGTACTTC.